This TCR beta chain appears in the sequencing data of a study of resident and recirculating memory T cells in vitiligo (dated 2018 in TCRdb). For the study in its entirety: For TCR beta sequencing, epidermis was obtained by shave biopsy from two lesional and two nonlesional sites, and PBMCs were also collected, from each of a few stable vitiligo patients. Samples were homogenized without cell sorting just before genomic DNA extraction with the Qiagen DNeasy Blood & Tissue Kit. The human TCR beta sequencing tested whether specific clones in lesional vitiligo skin differed from clones in nonlesional skin and blood.

Study-level results and caveats: Overlap and correlation analysis showed no significant repertoire overlap between biopsies except for each lesion with itself, even within a single patient. Mechanistic studies in the future are needed to assess how much the detected T cell clones and the human Trm pools versus Tcm pools each contribute. No unique dominant TCR clone was detected, and variation in clonality was observed among vitiligo lesions. Because TCR sequences were not shared across biopsy sites or across patients, the findings suggest that different lesions are infiltrated by different T cell clones, a pattern described as private specificity.

TCR beta chains were amplified from genomic DNA with the immunoSEQ hsTCRB kit. The immunoSEQ service sequenced the TCR beta libraries on an Illumina MiSeq instrument. As for the authors' bioinformatics: Repertoire data were analyzed with the immunoSEQ Analyzer. Here the immuneACCESS table is served through TCRdb, limited to in-frame sequences with V and J called. Missing clones are a known gap in these copies; in checked studies unresolved V genes cover under half, and the rest lacks a known reason. V and J calls and clone size are as listed in that table; D and trimming were resolved from the DNA. The sample records 40,000 to 45,000 clones, 85% to 95% of which are singletons. The ten largest account for 4.5% of the sample. This clone was counted a single time. What antigen it recognizes has not been identified. Compared with germline, one end of the junction differs, possibly owing to a read error.

Stable vitiligo was defined as no change in lesions over the previous 6 months. To qualify as stable, patients additionally needed to show no confetti depigmentation, which is a clinical sign of active vitiligo. Any patient who had received treatment in the previous three months was excluded. Ficoll density gradient centrifugation was used to isolate PBMCs from heparinized blood, after which the PBMCs were flash-frozen. The CDR3 has 14 amino acids, counting the end cysteine and phenylalanine. Solely the CDR3 DNA is kept, with 42 bases framed from the first base. As encoded in the germline V gene (reference sequence), CDR1 is SSHAT while CDR2 is FNYEAQ.

Sample: blood. Recombination joined TRBV7-7 with TRBJ2-5; 7 central nucleotides agree with TRBD2. This TCR came from a male donor with vitiligo. In nucleotides, the sequence is TGTGCTAGCAGCTCCGGCGGGGGAGGAGAGACCCAGTACTTC. Translated, this gives CASSSGGGGETQYF.